Sequencing of this T cell receptor (beta chain) was carried out in a study of beta chain features in type 1 diabetes (dated 2018 in TCRdb). General notes on the study: Patients and healthy donors did not differ in mean age, gender distribution, total cell number or subset yield. A total of around 100 million sorted cells were examined across all samples, and RNA yield correlated strongly with the number of cells per subset. The study compared the TCRB repertoires of sorted circulating CD4+ T cell subsets in recently diagnosed type 1 diabetes patients with those in matched healthy donors. Naive and central memory subsets were obtained from all 30 or so donors, but regulatory and stem cell-like memory subsets were isolated from only 8 patients and about 8 healthy donors. Study-wide findings and limitations: Because small numbers of individuals were included in the HLA sub-analyses, any influence of HLA type on TCRB rearrangement was left unresolved. A moderate but significant shortening of TCRB CDR3 length was observed in type 1 diabetes patients in all four CD4+ subsets. At VDJ recombination sites, type 1 diabetes patients had fewer insertions and more deleted nucleotides, which implies abnormalities in thymic rearrangement. Because cDNA was sequenced instead of genomic DNA, activated cells with high expression could be over-represented, although the groups did not differ in activation or CD3 levels. Shorter templates might be favored by PCR, yet because patient and control samples were amplified and corrected together, any such skew would affect both groups equally. Naive, central memory and regulatory TCRB repertoires appeared to be more similar among patients than among healthy donors.

Each donor gave one peripheral blood draw, roughly 110 mL on average, collected into heparinised tubes. A BD FACSAria II was used to sort naive, central memory, regulatory and stem cell-like memory CD4+ T cells with a panel that included CD45RO, CCR7, CD25, CD127, CD95 and CD27. All sorted populations exceeded 98% purity. PBMCs were separated immediately by Lymphoprep density gradient centrifugation and were stained directly, without being cultured. Samples were stained and sorted in pairs, with one healthy donor and one patient per experiment, so that batch effects were minimized. All of the isolated RNA was reverse transcribed with the High Capacity cDNA Reverse Transcription Kit, so expressed TCRB transcripts were sequenced. Naive, central memory and regulatory T cell samples underwent deep immunoSEQ sequencing, averaging around 3.9 million total reads per sample. Sorted cells were lysed in RLT buffer and RNA was extracted with DNase-treated RNeasy Micro or Mini kits, depending on cell number. To prevent cross-contamination, each cell subset was processed individually, whereas patient and healthy donor samples were processed jointly. Using the immunoSEQ multiplex PCR, TCRB sequences were amplified from cDNA into 87-bp fragments spanning the CDR3 region. Amplicons were sequenced on the Illumina HiSeq platform. The original pipeline was this. Synthetic template baselines were used to correct PCR bias computationally, reads within Hamming distance 2 were collapsed together, and singletons that could not be merged were discarded. Reads were aligned to IMGT to assign V, D and J genes, CDR3 length, and insertions or deletions at six rearrangement sites. Clonotype counts were normalized to sorted cell number within each subset before computing true diversity and Gini coefficients with the tcR R package. The overlap coefficient, calculated on TCRB nucleotide sequences, was used to quantify repertoire sharing. As a proxy for the pre-selection repertoire, out-of-frame TCRB sequences from naive cells were analyzed. TCRdb limited this immuneACCESS table to in-frame rearrangements with V and J called. A share of clones is missing; checked studies link under half to unresolved V genes, and the rest is unexplained. V, J and clone size derive from that table, while D and trimming were established from the DNA sequence. A total of around 310,000 clones appear in this sample, approximately 11% of them only once. The ten largest clones take up 0.015% of the sample.

This clone occurred a few times. Its cognate antigen has yet to be identified. Per-nucleotide qualities are absent, and no much larger clonotype sits a single base away. Per the germline V gene, KGHSH is the CDR1 and LQKENI is the CDR2. The CDR3 numbers 11 residues from cysteine through phenylalanine. The kept DNA is CDR3 alone, 33 bases in frame from the first base. Deletion took 4 bases off V and 6 bases off J, with a span of 6 bases between the germline ends. The chain is assembled from TRBV18 and TRBJ1-1; the D gene is perhaps TRBD1, from 5 matching bases. This sequence was found in a woman aged 25 to 45 in good health. The sequencing input was naive CD4+ T cells from blood. The cell subset or site tag for this specimen amounts to: true naive CD4+ T cells. This receptor has the CDR3 CASSRGAEAFF. DNA sequence: TGTGCCAGCTCACGGGGGGCTGAAGCTTTCTTT. Extended through the reference TRBV18 and TRBJ1-1 proteins, this CDR3 yields the full variable domain: NAGVMQNPRHLVRRRGQEARLRCSPMKGHSHVYWYRQLPEEGLKFMVYLQKENIIDESGMPKERFSAEFPKEGPSILRIQQVVRGDSAAYFCASSRGAEAFFGQGTRLTVV.